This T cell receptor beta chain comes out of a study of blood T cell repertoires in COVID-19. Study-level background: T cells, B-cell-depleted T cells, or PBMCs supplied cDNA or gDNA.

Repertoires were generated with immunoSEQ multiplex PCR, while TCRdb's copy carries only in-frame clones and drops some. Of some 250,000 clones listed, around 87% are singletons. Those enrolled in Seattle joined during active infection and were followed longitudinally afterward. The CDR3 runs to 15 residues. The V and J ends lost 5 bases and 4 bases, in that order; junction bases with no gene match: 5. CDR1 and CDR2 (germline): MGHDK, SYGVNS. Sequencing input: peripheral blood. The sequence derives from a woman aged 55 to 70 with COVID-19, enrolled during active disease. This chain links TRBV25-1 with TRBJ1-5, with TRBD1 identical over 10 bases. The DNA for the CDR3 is TGTGCCAGCAGTCCACGGACAGGGGGGAATCAGCCCCAGCATTTT. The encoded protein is CASSPRTGGNQPQHF.